These 7 T cell receptor beta chains were all obtained from the same sample, sequenced in a study of blood T cell repertoires in COVID-19. The repertoire was sequenced with immunoSEQ multiplex PCR; TCRdb's copy has only in-frame clones and lacks some. The sample holds roughly 430,000 clones, roughly 88% seen once. Sequencing was done on a sample of PBMCs or T cells enriched from blood (not recorded which). The receptors were gathered from a woman aged 40 to 50 with acute COVID-19.

The chain has TRBV30 and TRBJ2-7, with a tentative D call TRBD1 (5 bases). Deletions cut 4 bases from V and 5 bases from J, with 15 bases between. The germline gives CDR1 GTSNPN, CDR2 SVGIG (reference sequence). The CDR3 has 13 residues. The chain's CDR3 is CAWKRQGYDEQYF. The CDR3 DNA follows: TGTGCCTGGAAGCGCCAGGGCTACGACGAGCAGTACTTC.

The chain recombines TRBV19 with TRBJ1-2; 7 bases fit TRBD1. With 6 bases clipped from V and 5 bases from J, the junction kept 6 bases outside the gene matches. The CDR3 loop spans 13 amino acids. Per germline, CDR1 LNHDA and CDR2 SQIVND (reference sequence). The CDR3 is CASRRQGLYGYTF. The CDR3 DNA follows: TGTGCCAGTAGGCGACAGGGACTTTATGGCTACACCTTC.

The rearrangement uses TRBV2 and TRBJ2-3; D not certain. V was clipped by 11 bases and J by 5 bases, with 14 bases between them. CDR1 is SNHLY and CDR2 is FYNNEI in the germline V gene. This CDR3 region has 12 residues. The CDR3 sequence is CASARPVDTQYF. CDR3 coding DNA: TGTGCCTCAGCGCGGCCGGTAGATACGCAGTATTTT. Drawing the rest from reference TRBV2 and TRBJ2-3, the complete variable domain is EPEVTQTPSHQVTQMGQEVILRCVPISNHLYFYWYRQILGQKVEFLVSFYNNEISEKSEIFDDQFSVERPDGSNFTLKIRSTKLEDSAMYFCASARPVDTQYFGPGTRLTVL.

V is TRBV5-1 and J is TRBJ2-7; 7 bases agree with TRBD1. Germline V gene sequence: CDR1 SGHRS, CDR2 YFSETQ. After removal of 3 bases from V and 4 bases from J, the junction contained 4 bases not matched to a gene. This CDR3 is built from 13 residues. CDR3 in amino acids: CASSSTRGYEQYF. CDR3 sequence (DNA): TGCGCCAGCAGCTCGACCAGGGGGTACGAGCAGTACTTC.

This chain links TRBV10-3 with TRBJ2-7; 9 bases fit TRBD1. V dropped 11 bases and J dropped 1; count of bases not matched to a gene: 6. Germline CDR1 ENHRY, CDR2 SYGVKD. This CDR3 contains 13 residues. The CDR3 DNA sequence: TGTGCCGTAAGACAGGGGGTGTCCTACGAGCAGTACTTC. This codes for CAVRQGVSYEQYF.

The chain combines TRBV19 with TRBJ2-3, with D maybe TRBD2 (5 bases). Germline V gene lookup returns CDR1 LNHDA and CDR2 SQIVND (reference sequence). The CDR3 has 12 amino acids. The V gene lost 9 bases and the J gene lost 0 bases, with 7 bases spanning the gap. CDR3 region: CASRTSTDTQYF. For the CDR3, the DNA is TGTGCCAGCCGGACTAGCACAGATACGCAGTATTTT. Using reference TRBV19 and TRBJ2-3 for the parts outside the CDR3, the full variable domain is DGGITQSPKYLFRKEGQNVTLSCEQNLNHDAMYWYRQDPGQGLRLIYYSQIVNDFQKGDIAEGYSVSREKKESFPLTVTSAQKNPTAFYLCASRTSTDTQYFGPGTRLTVL.

This clone was observed once. The chain recombines TRBV6-5 with TRBJ1-6, with D hard to call. Trimming removed 6 bases at V and 9 bases at J, with 6 bases between. The length of the CDR3 is 11 residues. The germline V gene has CDR1 MNHEY and CDR2 SVGAGI. CDR3 sequence reads: CASSQVSPLHF. CDR3 DNA: TGTGCCAGCAGCCAGGTTTCACCCCTCCACTTT.